Reported below is one T cell receptor beta chain. Here immunoSEQ multiplex PCR was the method, and the copy in TCRdb shows in-frame clones only, minus some. The sample includes 85,000 to 130,000 clones, roughly 89% of them seen just once. The record originates from a study of blood T cell repertoires in COVID-19. CDR3 length equals 12 residues. The germline V and J ends were trimmed by 5 bases and 1 base, with 5 bases remaining between them. Germline CDR1 SEHNR, CDR2 FQNEAQ (reference sequence). This receptor was obtained from a man in his 70s with acute or convalescent COVID-19. Sequenced input: peripheral blood. J is TRBJ1-1 and V is TRBV7-9; D is unclear. CDR3 loop: CASSTGNTEAFF. In DNA, the CDR3 is TGTGCCAGCAGCACCGGGAACACTGAAGCTTTCTTT.